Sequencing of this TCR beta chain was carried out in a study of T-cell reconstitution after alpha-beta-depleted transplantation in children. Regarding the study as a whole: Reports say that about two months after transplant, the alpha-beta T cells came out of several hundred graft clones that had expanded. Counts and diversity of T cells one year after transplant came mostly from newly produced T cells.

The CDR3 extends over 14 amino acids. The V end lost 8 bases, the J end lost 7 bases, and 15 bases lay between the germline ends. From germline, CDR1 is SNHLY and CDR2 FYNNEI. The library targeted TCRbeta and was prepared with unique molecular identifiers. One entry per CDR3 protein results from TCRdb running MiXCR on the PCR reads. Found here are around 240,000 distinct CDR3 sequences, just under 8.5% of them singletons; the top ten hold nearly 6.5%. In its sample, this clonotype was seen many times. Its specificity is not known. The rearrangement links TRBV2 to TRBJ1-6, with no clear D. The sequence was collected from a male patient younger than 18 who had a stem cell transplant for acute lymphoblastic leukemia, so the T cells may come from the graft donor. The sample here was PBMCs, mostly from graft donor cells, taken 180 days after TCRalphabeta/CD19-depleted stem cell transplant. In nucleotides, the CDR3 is TGTGCCAGCGACGGCGGAAGGAACAATTCACCCCTCCACTTT. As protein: CASDGGRNNSPLHF.